This record looks at one TCR beta chain sequence and its context. Its antigen is unknown. TCRdb's table, derived via immunoSEQ multiplex PCR, lists solely in-frame clones and lacks some. The table has 70,000 or so clones, about 80% seen once. The CDR3 sequence is 13 residues long. The germline CDR1 and CDR2 sequences are SGHTA and FQGNSA. Trimming stripped 1 base from V and 4 bases from J, with 7 bases between. This sample is drawn from a study of OX40 agonist ivuxolimab in advanced cancers. At the level of the study: The study treated patients with ivuxolimab, an agonistic anti-OX40 (CD134) antibody. People who had prior anti-PD-1, anti-PD-L1 or anti-CTLA-4 therapy could take part, and around 43% had some.

Study observations and caveats: Low normalized T-cell clonal expansion was also seen in some nonresponders. In the expanded peripheral T cells, antigen specificity was never determined.

The chain uses TRBV7-2 and TRBJ2-5; D remains unclear. This receptor was identified in an adult with an advanced solid tumor such as melanoma, head and neck, liver or kidney cancer. Here the sequenced sample was CD4+ or CD8+ T cells sorted from blood, taken in a trial of the OX40 agonist ivuxolimab. The CDR3 is CASSLDGRETQYF. CDR3 DNA sequence: TGTGCCAGCAGCTTAGATGGCCGAGAGACCCAGTACTTC.